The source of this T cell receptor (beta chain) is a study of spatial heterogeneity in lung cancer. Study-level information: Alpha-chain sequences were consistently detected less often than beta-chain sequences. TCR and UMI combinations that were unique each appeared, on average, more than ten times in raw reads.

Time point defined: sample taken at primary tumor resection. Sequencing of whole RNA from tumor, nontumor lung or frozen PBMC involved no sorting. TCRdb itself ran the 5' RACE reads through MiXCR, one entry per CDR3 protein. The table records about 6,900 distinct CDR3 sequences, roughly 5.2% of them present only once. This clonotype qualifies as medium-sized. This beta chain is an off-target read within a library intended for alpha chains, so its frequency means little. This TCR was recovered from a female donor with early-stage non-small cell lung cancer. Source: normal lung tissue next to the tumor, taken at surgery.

The CDR3 is CASSGQGNEQFF. The CDR3 region has the DNA TGTGCCAGCAGCGGACAGGGAAATGAGCAGTTCTTC. V is TRBV27 and J is TRBJ2-1, with 8 bases identical to TRBD1. V gave up 6 bases and J gave up 7 bases; unmatched junction bases: 2. The germline V gene encodes CDR1 MNHEY and CDR2 SMNVEV (reference sequence). This CDR3 has 12 residues.